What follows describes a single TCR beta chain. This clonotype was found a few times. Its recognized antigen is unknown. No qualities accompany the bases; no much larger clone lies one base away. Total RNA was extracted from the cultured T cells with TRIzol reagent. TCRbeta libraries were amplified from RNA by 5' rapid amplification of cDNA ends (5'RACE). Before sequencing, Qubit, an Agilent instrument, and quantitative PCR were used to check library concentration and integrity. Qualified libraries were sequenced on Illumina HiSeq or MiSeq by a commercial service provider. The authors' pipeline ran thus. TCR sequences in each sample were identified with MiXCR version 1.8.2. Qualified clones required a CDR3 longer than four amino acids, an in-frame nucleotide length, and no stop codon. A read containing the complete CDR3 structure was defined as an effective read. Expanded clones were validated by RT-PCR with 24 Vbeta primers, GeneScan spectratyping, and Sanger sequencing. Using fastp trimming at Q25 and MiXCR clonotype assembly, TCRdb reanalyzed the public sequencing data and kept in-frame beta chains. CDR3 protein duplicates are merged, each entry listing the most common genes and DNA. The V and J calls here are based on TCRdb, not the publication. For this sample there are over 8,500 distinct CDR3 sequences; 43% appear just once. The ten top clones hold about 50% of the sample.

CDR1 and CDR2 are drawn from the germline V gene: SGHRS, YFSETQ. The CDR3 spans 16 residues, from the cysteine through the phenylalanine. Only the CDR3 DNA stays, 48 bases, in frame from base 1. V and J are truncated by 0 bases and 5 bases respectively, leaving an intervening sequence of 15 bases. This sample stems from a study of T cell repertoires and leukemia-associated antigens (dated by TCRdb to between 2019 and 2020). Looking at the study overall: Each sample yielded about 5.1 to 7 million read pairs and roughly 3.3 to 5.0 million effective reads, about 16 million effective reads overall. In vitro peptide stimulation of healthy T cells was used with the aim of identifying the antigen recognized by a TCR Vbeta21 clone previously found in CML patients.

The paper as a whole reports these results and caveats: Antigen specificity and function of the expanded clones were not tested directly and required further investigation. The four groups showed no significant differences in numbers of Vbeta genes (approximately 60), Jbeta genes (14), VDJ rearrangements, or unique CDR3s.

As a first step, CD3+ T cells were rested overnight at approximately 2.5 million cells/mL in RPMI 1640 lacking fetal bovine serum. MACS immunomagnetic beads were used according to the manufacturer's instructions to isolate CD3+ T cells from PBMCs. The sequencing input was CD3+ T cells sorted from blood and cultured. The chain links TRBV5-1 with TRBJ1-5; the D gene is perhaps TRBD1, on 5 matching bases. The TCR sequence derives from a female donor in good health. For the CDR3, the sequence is CASSLEPQGNDQPQHF. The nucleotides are TGCGCCAGCAGCTTGGAGCCCCAGGGTAACGATCAGCCCCAGCATTTT.